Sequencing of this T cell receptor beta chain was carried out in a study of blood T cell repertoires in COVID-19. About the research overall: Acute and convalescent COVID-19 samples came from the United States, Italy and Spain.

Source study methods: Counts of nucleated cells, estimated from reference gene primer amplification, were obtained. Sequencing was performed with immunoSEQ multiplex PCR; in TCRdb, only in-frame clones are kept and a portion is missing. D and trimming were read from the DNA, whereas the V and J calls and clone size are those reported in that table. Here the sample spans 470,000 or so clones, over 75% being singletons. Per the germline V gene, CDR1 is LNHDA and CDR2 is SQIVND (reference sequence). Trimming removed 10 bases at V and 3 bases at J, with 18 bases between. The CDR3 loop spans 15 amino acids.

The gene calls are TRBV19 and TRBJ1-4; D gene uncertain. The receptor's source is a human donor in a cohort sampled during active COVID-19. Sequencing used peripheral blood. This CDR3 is CAIPERFAANEKLFF. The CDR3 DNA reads TGTGCCATCCCAGAGAGGTTCGCAGCTAATGAAAAACTGTTTTTT.